This TCR beta chain was obtained from a study of blood T cell repertoires in COVID-19 (dated by TCRdb to 2020 to 2021). Some background on the complete study: The collaborator samples originated in the United States, Italy and Spain and spanned the acute and convalescent phases of COVID-19. The prospective study material was composed of cDNA or gDNA derived from T cells, B-cell-depleted T cells, or PBMCs. The dataset comprised deeply sampled blood TCRbeta repertoires from subjects exposed to, actively infected with, or recovered from COVID-19. The repertoires were released in a freely available public database meant as a resource for research on the immune response to SARS-CoV-2. The samples were drawn from two sources: the first 160 participants of the ongoing ImmuneRACE study, and 1,200 or so subjects contributed by 6 global collaborators. Sample metadata almost always included a de-identified subject ID, COVID-19 status, age in years and sex. Where available, HLA class I and class II types were taken from metadata supplied by the sample provider and were not determined by assay-based typing.

Each collaborating institution followed its own protocols to collect whole blood in K2EDTA tubes. For TCRbeta analysis, collaborator samples were shipped as frozen whole blood, as isolated PBMCs, or as DNA extracted from either sample type. The immunoSEQ Assay, a bias-controlled multiplex PCR, was used to amplify TCRbeta CDR3 regions from genomic DNA. In the original analysis: The number of nucleated cells in each sample was estimated by amplification of reference gene primers within the assay. Sequence reads were collapsed and filtered to measure the absolute abundance of every unique TCRbeta CDR3 rearrangement. For each sample, productive Simpson clonality was calculated as the square root of Simpson's diversity index across productive rearrangements. TCRdb re-hosts the immuneACCESS table, in-frame sequences only. Its copies lack some clones; in the studies checked, an unresolved V gene accounts for under half of them, and the cause for the rest is not known. The DNA gave D and trimming, while V, J and clone size come from that table. The sample records fewer than 30,000 clones, more than 85% of which are singletons. Roughly a sixth of the sample is taken by the ten largest.

What the authors observed across the whole study: The quantity of clinical and demographic metadata differed by source and by participant and was supplied without curation.

Remarks on this clone: Its specific antigen is unknown. Base qualities are not provided; no much larger clone lies one nucleotide away.

The CDR3 runs 15 residues from the cysteine to the phenylalanine. The entry retains the CDR3 DNA only, 45 bases that are in frame from base 1. Sequenced: peripheral blood. The TCR was taken from a human donor with active COVID-19. The donor label of this sample is uncertain. This chain is built from TRBV21-1 and TRBJ2-3; TRBD1 was called by the table and not checked on the DNA. TRBV21-1 is designated a pseudogene. The CDR3 sequence is CASSRDRVITDTQYF. The DNA is TGTGCCAGCAGCCGGGACAGGGTAATTACAGATACGCAGTATTTT.